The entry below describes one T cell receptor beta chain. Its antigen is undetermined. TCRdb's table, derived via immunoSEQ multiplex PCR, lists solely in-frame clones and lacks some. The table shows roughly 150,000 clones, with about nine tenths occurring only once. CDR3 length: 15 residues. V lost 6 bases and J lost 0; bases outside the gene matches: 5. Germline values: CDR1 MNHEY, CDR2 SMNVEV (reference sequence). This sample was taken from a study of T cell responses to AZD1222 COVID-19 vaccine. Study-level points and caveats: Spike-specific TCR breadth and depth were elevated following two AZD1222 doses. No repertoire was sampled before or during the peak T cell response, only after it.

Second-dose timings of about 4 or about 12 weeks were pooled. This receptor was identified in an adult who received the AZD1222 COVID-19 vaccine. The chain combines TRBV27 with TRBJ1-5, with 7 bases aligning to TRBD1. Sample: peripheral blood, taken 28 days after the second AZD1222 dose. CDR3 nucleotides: TGTGCCAGCAGAACAGGGGATAATAGCAATCAGCCCCAGCATTTT. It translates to CASRTGDNSNQPQHF.